This section outlines one T cell receptor beta chain sequence together with its context. This record belongs to a study of T cell responses to AZD1222 COVID-19 vaccine. Generated by immunoSEQ multiplex PCR, the TCRdb table keeps only in-frame clones and is missing some. The sample has 90,000 to 150,000 clones, approximately 87% seen once. This CDR3 comprises 15 residues. CDR1 and CDR2 from the germline V gene are MNHNY and SVGAGI (reference sequence). V was pared by 1 base and J by 4 bases, with 5 bases of the junction left unmatched. V usage is TRBV6-6 and J usage is TRBJ2-5; 8 nucleotides align to TRBD1. The receptor's source is an adult in good health. This specimen consisted of peripheral blood, obtained on day 0 of AZD1222 vaccination. CDR3 in DNA: TGTGCCAGCAGTTACTGGCAGGGGGCGGGAGAGACCCAGTACTTC. It is translated as CASSYWQGAGETQYF.